This T cell receptor (beta chain) was found in a study of blood T cell repertoires in COVID-19. Trimming shortened V by 2 bases and J by 3 bases, and 14 bases separated the two germline ends. This CDR3 spans 15 amino acids. Germline loops: CDR1 SGHAT, CDR2 FQDESV (reference sequence). Produced via immunoSEQ multiplex PCR; TCRdb's table is partial and in-frame only. This repertoire shows about 38,000 clones, 90% found once; its top ten account for 20% to 30%. The clonotype was recovered from a man aged 60-69 years with active or convalescent COVID-19. The specimen was peripheral blood. The genes are TRBV11-1 and TRBJ2-7, with D perhaps matching TRBD2 (6 bases). The CDR3 sequence: CASSLSFEGGYEQYF. CDR3 in DNA: TGTGCCAGCAGCTTAAGTTTCGAGGGAGGCTACGAGCAGTACTTC.